The rows below give T cell receptor beta chains drawn from one sample of a study of immune evolution from preneoplasia to lung adenocarcinoma. Profiled with immunoSEQ multiplex PCR; TCRdb holds only in-frame clones, not every one. The sample lists 25,000 to 30,000 clones; about two thirds were seen once. The sequencing sample was made of FFPE invasive lung adenocarcinoma tissue. Source of these receptors: a person aged 60 to 70 with invasive lung adenocarcinoma. Some clones in this sample may be carry-over from other donors' samples. Each CDR3 is given with its conserved first and last residue. D genes are given only for firm matches.

J | V | D | CDR3
TRBJ2-7 | TRBV5-5 | TRBD2 | CASSWGLTGEQYF
TRBJ2-7 | TRBV27 | . | CASSSLDTLPYEQYF
TRBJ1-1 | TRBV18 | . | CASSPIQGEAFF
TRBJ1-2 | TRBV28 | TRBD1 | CASRRKPYRGPWGYTF
TRBJ2-1 | TRBV30 | TRBD1 | CAWKRQGKNREQFF
TRBJ1-5 | TRBV28 | . | CASHWRGQPQHF
TRBJ2-5 | TRBV6-1 | TRBD2 | CASSTSLAAQETQYF
TRBJ2-3 | TRBV11-2 | . | CASSLARAVDTQYF
TRBJ1-1 | TRBV5-5 | TRBD1 | CASSLWTGMTEAFF
TRBJ2-2 | TRBV29-1 | . | CSVGQQTGELFF
TRBJ2-3 | TRBV5-1 | . | CASRQASGTDTQYF
TRBJ2-7 | TRBV7-8 | TRBD1 | CASSKGQGYSYEQYF